One sample yielded the 24 T cell receptor beta chains listed below, sequenced in a study of T cells in Graves' hyperthyroidism and ophthalmopathy. TCR beta CDR3 region amplification was performed from RNA transcripts. An initial round of RT-PCR targeting the TCR CDR3 relied on the HTBI primer set. MiXCR, applied by TCRdb to the multiplex PCR reads, yields one record per CDR3 protein. The repertoire holds about 400,000 distinct CDR3 sequences, with approximately 15% as singletons. Sequences were obtained from blood. The receptors were gathered from a woman between 18 and 30 years old with Graves' hyperthyroidism that later progressed to Graves' ophthalmopathy.

Many counts were recorded for this clonotype. The V call is TRBV20-1, the J call TRBJ2-1; the match to TRBD2 covers 10 bases. Germline-derived CDR1 and CDR2 are DFQATT and SNEGSKA (reference sequence). The CDR3 loop spans 15 amino acids. J gave up 5 bases and V 6 bases, and 10 bases lay outside the gene matches. CDR3 DNA sequence: TGCAGTGCACCAGCTAGCGGGAGTATCGACAATGAGCAGTTCTTC. Translation: CSAPASGSIDNEQFF.

This clonotype was detected a few times. V gene TRBV19 combines with J gene TRBJ1-5; 8 bases agree with TRBD1. CDR1 is LNHDA and CDR2 is SQIVND in the germline V gene (reference sequence). With V trimmed by 4 bases and J by 2 bases, 4 bases remained unmatched. The CDR3 totals 15 residues. CDR3 residues: CASSTDRDGNQPQHF. CDR3 DNA sequence: TGTGCCAGTAGTACGGACAGGGACGGCAATCAGCCCCAGCATTTT.

This clonotype was counted between two and nine times. The chain carries TRBV25-1 and TRBJ2-5, with a weak D call TRBD2 (6 bases). CDR3 length: 14 amino acids. Germline V gene data show CDR1 as MGHDK and CDR2 as SYGVNS. Trimming cost V 2 bases and J 14 bases, with 21 bases left between them. The CDR3 protein is CASSEGGGLAFSYF. The CDR3, as DNA: TGTGCCAGCAGTGAAGGGGGAGGCCTAGCGTTCTCATACTTC.

Ten or more counts support this clonotype. This chain connects TRBV28 to TRBJ2-7; 11 positions match TRBD2. The V gene end was trimmed by 6 bases and the J gene end by 4 bases; junction bases not matched to a gene: 5. Germline V gene data show CDR1 as MDHEN and CDR2 as SYDVKM. CDR3 length: 14 residues. The CDR3 bases are TGTGCCAGCAGCACCAGGACTAGCGGGTACGAGCAGTACTTC. Its translation is CASSTRTSGYEQYF. Full variable domain (outside the CDR3, taken from reference TRBV28 and TRBJ2-7): DVKVTQSSRYLVKRTGEKVFLECVQDMDHENMFWYRQDPGLGLRLIYFSYDVKMKEKGDIPEGYSVSREKKERFSLILESASTNQTSMYLCASSTRTSGYEQYFGPGTRLTVT.

The chain carries TRBV27 and TRBJ2-6; 7 positions match TRBD1. CDR1 MNHEY and CDR2 SMNVEV come from the germline V gene (reference sequence). CDR3 size: 20 residues. Trimming took 3 bases from V and 0 from J; bases not matched to a gene: 14. The CDR3 region has the DNA TGTGCCAGCAGTTTCAGGACAGGTATACCGTTTAACTCTGGGGCCAACGTCCTGACTTTC. As protein: CASSFRTGIPFNSGANVLTF.

The V and J genes are TRBV4-1 and TRBJ2-3; D possibly corresponds to TRBD1 (6 bases). The V end lost 1 base, the J end lost 2 bases, and 10 bases lay between the germline ends. CDR1 MGHRA and CDR2 YSYEKL come from the germline V gene. The CDR3 contains 15 residues. The CDR3 nucleotides are TGCGCCAGCAGCCAAGGGGGGCGTGTCACAGATACGCAGTATTTT. It encodes CASSQGGRVTDTQYF.

There are many counts of this clonotype. This sequence joins TRBV11-2 and TRBJ2-1; TRBD2 agrees at 7 bases. CDR3 length equals 12 residues. Germline V CDR1 and CDR2: SGHAT, FQNNGV. V gave up 3 bases and J gave up 9 bases; unmatched junction bases: 2. The CDR3: CASSLTSSEQFF. CDR3 nucleotide sequence: TGTGCCAGCAGCTTGACTAGCAGTGAGCAGTTCTTC.

This clonotype appeared many times. The chain is built from TRBV7-9 and TRBJ1-2, with D tentatively TRBD1 (5 bases). The germline gives CDR1 SEHNR, CDR2 FQNEAQ (reference sequence). The CDR3 spans 16 residues. V lost 0 bases to trimming and J lost 2 bases, with 13 bases between them. The CDR3, as DNA: TGTGCCAGCAGCTTAGCCGGGACTCTTGAAAACTATGGCTACACCTTC. This gives the protein CASSLAGTLENYGYTF. Combining the CDR3 with reference TRBV7-9 and TRBJ1-2 gives the whole variable domain DTGVSQNPRHKITKRGQNVTFRCDPISEHNRLYWYRQTLGQGPEFLTYFQNEAQLEKSRLLSDRFSAERPKGSFSTLEIQRTEQGDSAMYLCASSLAGTLENYGYTFGSGTRLTVV.

The gene calls are TRBV4-2 and TRBJ2-1, with 8 bases aligning to TRBD2. This CDR3 has 13 residues. Germline V gives CDR1 LGHNA, CDR2 YNFKEQ. The V and J ends lost 2 bases and 8 bases, in that order; junction bases with no gene match: 2. Here the CDR3 reads CASSQPGGDEQFF. The CDR3 coding sequence is TGTGCCAGCAGCCAACCGGGAGGGGATGAGCAGTTCTTC.

There are many counts of this clonotype. This chain links TRBV7-9 with TRBJ2-1, with 8 bases aligning to TRBD2. The CDR3 has 15 amino acids. CDR1 and CDR2 (germline): SEHNR, FQNEAQ (reference sequence). V lost 5 bases and J lost 4; bases outside the gene matches: 7. For the CDR3, the DNA is TGTGCCAGCAGCCCATCGGGAGGGAGATACAATGAGCAGTTCTTC. It translates to CASSPSGGRYNEQFF.

This clonotype was seen a handful of times. This chain links TRBV5-4 with TRBJ1-2; D not resolved. V lost 7 bases and J 2 bases, leaving 15 bases between the germline ends. Germline V gene lookup returns CDR1 SGHNT and CDR2 YYREEE (reference sequence). The CDR3 is made up of 14 amino acids. The CDR3 nucleotides read TGTGCCAGCGGGGAGGTGAGGATGAACTATGGCTACACCTTC. Translation gives CASGEVRMNYGYTF. The variable domain in full, with the rest retrieved from reference TRBV5-4 and TRBJ1-2, is ETGVTQSPTHLIKTRGQQVTLRCSSQSGHNTVSWYQQALGQGPQFIFQYYREEENGRGNFPPRFSGLQFPNYSSELNVNALELDDSALYLCASGEVRMNYGYTFGSGTRLTVV.

J is TRBJ2-4 and V is TRBV5-1; D not certain. Looked up from germline, CDR1 is SGHRS and CDR2 is YFSETQ. CDR3 length: 14 residues. Between the trimmed V and J ends, which lost 0 bases and 15 bases, there was a span of 19 bases. CDR3 residues: CASSLVGIGPDMYF. The CDR3 coding sequence is TGCGCCAGCAGCTTGGTTGGGATTGGGCCCGATATGTACTTC.

Worth noting for this clonotype: This may come from a read error, since a much larger clone is one base off. The chain carries TRBV27 and TRBJ2-1, with 8 bases that match TRBD2. Per germline, CDR1 MNHEY and CDR2 SMNVEV (reference sequence). This CDR3 comprises 16 residues. The DNA for the CDR3 is TGTGCCACCAGTTTAGGAGTGGGGACTAGAAACAATGAGCAGTTCTTC. Translated, it gives CATSLGVGTRNNEQFF.

This clonotype was recorded at least ten times. The rearrangement uses TRBV10-3 and TRBJ2-5; TRBD2 matches 7 bases. V trimming: 0 bases; J trimming: 5 bases; junction bases outside the gene matches: 9. Germline V gene sequence: CDR1 ENHRY, CDR2 SYGVKD. The length of the CDR3 is 16 residues. The CDR3: CAISESREMGKETQYF. CDR3 sequence (DNA): TGTGCCATCAGTGAGTCGCGGGAGATGGGAAAGGAGACCCAGTACTTC.

This clonotype has ten or more counts. CDR3 coding DNA: TGCGCCAGCAGCCCCACAGGTTTCGGCACCGGGGAGCTGTTTTTT. Its translation is CASSPTGFGTGELFF. The chain has TRBV5-1 and TRBJ2-2; weak D call: TRBD1 (5 bases). CDR1 is SGHRS and CDR2 is YFSETQ in the germline V gene. The CDR3 contains 15 residues. The ends were cut back, 4 bases at V and 4 bases at J, with 14 bases in the middle.

This clonotype was seen repeatedly, ten times or more. J is TRBJ2-5 and V is TRBV3-1, with D unresolved. The CDR3 is 12 residues long. The germline CDR1 and CDR2 sequences are LGHDT and YNNKEL (reference sequence). The V and J ends lost 0 bases and 6 bases respectively, with 5 bases between them. CDR3: CASSQDKKTQYF. The CDR3 region has the DNA TGTGCCAGCAGCCAAGATAAGAAGACCCAGTACTTC.

The gene calls are TRBV25-1 and TRBJ1-1; D is unresolved. Germline V CDR1 and CDR2: MGHDK, SYGVNS. CDR3 length equals 15 residues. The germline V and J ends were trimmed by 1 base and 2 bases, with 11 bases remaining between them. The CDR3 region has the DNA TGTGCCAGCAGTGAATGGCGGGCCGACAACACTGAAGCTTTCTTT. The encoded protein is CASSEWRADNTEAFF.

This clonotype has a count of ten or more. The rearrangement uses TRBV20-1 and TRBJ2-1; D is possibly TRBD2 (5 bases). Trimming left V 0 bases short and J 8 bases short, with 11 bases between. CDR1 DFQATT and CDR2 SNEGSKA come from the germline V gene (reference sequence). The CDR3 runs 13 residues. The CDR3 sequence: CSARDGSEDEQFF. The CDR3 nucleotides are TGCAGTGCTAGAGATGGGTCGGAGGATGAGCAGTTCTTC.

This rearrangement joins TRBV5-1 to TRBJ2-4, with a possible D match to TRBD1 (6 bases). CDR1 and CDR2 (germline): SGHRS, YFSETQ. V was shortened by 0 bases and J by 0 bases, with 10 bases between the two germline ends. The CDR3 consists of 16 residues. CDR3 in amino acids: CASSLGQGKAKNIQYF. Written as DNA, the CDR3 is TGCGCCAGCAGCTTGGGTCAGGGGAAAGCCAAAAACATTCAGTACTTC.

The chain employs TRBV15 and TRBJ2-1; 9 bases line up with TRBD2. Germline V CDR1 and CDR2: LNHNV, YYDKDF (reference sequence). The junction had 10 bases not matched to a gene; V was cut back by 3 bases and J by 7 bases. The CDR3 length is 16 residues. In DNA form, the CDR3 reads TGTGCCACCAGCAGCGGTGTGGGCGGGAGGGCTAATGAGCAGTTCTTC. Translation: CATSSGVGGRANEQFF.

V gene TRBV7-9 combines with J gene TRBJ2-1; 10 nucleotides line up with TRBD2. Germline CDR1 is SEHNR and CDR2 is FQNEAQ (reference sequence). J lost 6 bases, V lost 5 bases, and 7 bases had no gene match. This CDR3 region has 15 residues. The CDR3 DNA is TGTGCCAGCAGCACGAGCGGGAGGGGGGGCAATGAGCAGTTCTTC. It yields the protein CASSTSGRGGNEQFF.

In its sample, this clonotype was seen a few times. The rearrangement uses TRBV20-1 and TRBJ2-7; D is perhaps TRBD1 (6 bases). The ends were cut back, 4 bases at V and 2 bases at J, with 21 bases in the middle. CDR1 is DFQATT and CDR2 is SNEGSKA in the germline V gene (reference sequence). The CDR3 contains 16 residues. The CDR3 is CSATPPRGPRAYEQYF. For the CDR3, the DNA is TGCAGTGCTACTCCACCCAGGGGCCCAAGGGCCTACGAGCAGTACTTC.

The sample holds many counts of this clonotype. The chain uses TRBV7-8 and TRBJ2-5; possibly TRBD2 for D (6 bases). Trimming removed 2 bases at V and 5 bases at J, with 18 bases between. The CDR3 is made up of 16 amino acids. Germline CDR1 and CDR2: SGHVS and FQNEAQ. CDR3 amino acids: CASSLSSRRRGETQYF. CDR3 DNA sequence: TGTGCCAGCAGCTTATCCTCTAGGCGGAGGGGTGAGACCCAGTACTTC.

This clonotype was recorded many times. The CDR3 DNA reads as TGCAGTGCTAGAGGGTGGTCTCGGGACTTATACACAGATACGCAGTATTTT. This codes for CSARGWSRDLYTDTQYF. This chain uses TRBV20-1 with TRBJ2-3; tentatively, D is TRBD2 (6 bases). The V gene lost 1 base and the J gene lost 2 bases, with 19 bases spanning the gap. The CDR3 is 17 amino acids. Germline-derived CDR1 and CDR2 are DFQATT and SNEGSKA (reference sequence).